Listed here is a single T cell receptor (beta chain). The method was immunoSEQ multiplex PCR; TCRdb's version includes in-frame clones alone and lacks a portion of them. The sample includes 95,000 to 150,000 clones, approximately 95% of them seen just once. The data stem from a study of T cell changes during pregnancy in multiple sclerosis. V gave up 5 bases and J gave up 10 bases, with 15 bases separating them. This CDR3 has 13 residues. Germline V gene data show CDR1 as SGHTA and CDR2 as FQGNSA. The sample was peripheral blood, taken before pregnancy. The source of this sequence is a female donor with multiple sclerosis, enrolled in a pregnancy study. The chain employs TRBV7-2 and TRBJ2-1, with TRBD2 as a possible D gene (6 bases). The CDR3 DNA follows: TGTGCCAGCAGCCTGCCCGGACTACCCGAGCAGTTCTTC. Protein sequence: CASSLPGLPEQFF.